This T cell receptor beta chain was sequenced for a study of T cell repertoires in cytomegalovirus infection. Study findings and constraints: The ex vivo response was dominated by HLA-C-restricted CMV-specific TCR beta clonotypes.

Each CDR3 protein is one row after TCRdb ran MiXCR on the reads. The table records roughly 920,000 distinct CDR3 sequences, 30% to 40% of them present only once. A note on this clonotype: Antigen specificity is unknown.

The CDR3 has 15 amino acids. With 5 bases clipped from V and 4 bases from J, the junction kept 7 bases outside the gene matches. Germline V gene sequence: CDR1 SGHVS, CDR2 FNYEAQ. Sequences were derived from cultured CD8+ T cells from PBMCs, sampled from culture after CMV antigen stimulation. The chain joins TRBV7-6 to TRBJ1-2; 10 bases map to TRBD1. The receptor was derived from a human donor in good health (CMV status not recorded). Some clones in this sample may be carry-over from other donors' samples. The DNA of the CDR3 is TGTGCCAGCAGCCCAGGACAGGGGGTAGTCTATGGCTACACCTTC. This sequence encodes CASSPGQGVVYGYTF.